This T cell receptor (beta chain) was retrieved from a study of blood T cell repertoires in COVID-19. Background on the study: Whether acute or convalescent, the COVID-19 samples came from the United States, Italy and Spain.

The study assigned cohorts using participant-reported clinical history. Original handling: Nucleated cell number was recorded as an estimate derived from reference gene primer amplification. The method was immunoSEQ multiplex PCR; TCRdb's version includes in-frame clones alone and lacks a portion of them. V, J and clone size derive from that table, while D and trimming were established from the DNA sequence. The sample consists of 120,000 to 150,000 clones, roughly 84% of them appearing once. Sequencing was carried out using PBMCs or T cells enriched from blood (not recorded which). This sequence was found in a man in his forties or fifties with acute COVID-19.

The CDR3 DNA reads TGTGCCAGCAGCCAAACGGGGAATTCGGAGCAGTACTTC. Translating gives CASSQTGNSEQYF. The chain recombines TRBV3-1 (or the pseudogene TRBV3-2) with TRBJ2-7; a weak D match, TRBD2 (5 bases). Trimming took off 2 bases at V and 7 bases at J, with 12 bases between the two ends. Germline V gene data show CDR1 as LGHDT and CDR2 as YNNKEL (reference sequence). The CDR3 sequence is 13 residues long.